The 3 T cell receptor gamma chains given below trace back to one sample, sequenced in a study of gamma-delta chains in newborns, infants, children. TCRdb repeated clone calling on the reads with CATT. The repertoire holds 2,500 to 3,500 gamma-chain clones, with roughly 28% as singletons. The material sequenced was blood. The origin of the receptors is a child who was a newborn, infant or young child, either healthy, febrile or measles-vaccinated (not recorded which).

This clone was counted once. Possible read error: a much larger clone is one base away. Additional DNA sequences in this sample encode the identical CDR3. CDR3 sequence: CALWEVRGGELGKKIKVF. The CDR3 DNA follows: TGTGCCTTGTGGGAGGTGCGTGGTGGGGAGTTGGGCAAAAAAATCAAGGTATTT. V gene TRGV9 combines with J gene TRGJP. V lost 0 bases to trimming and J lost 7 bases; unmatched junction nucleotides: 9. The CDR3 runs to 18 residues. CDR1 and CDR2 from the germline V gene are GITISATS and ISYDGTV (reference sequence).

This clone is medium-sized. This chain links TRGV2 with TRGJP2. Germline trimming cut 7 bases from V and 7 bases from J; bases unmatched to any gene: 6. The CDR3 runs to 12 residues. From germline, CDR1 is EGSNGY and CDR2 YDSYNSKV. The CDR3 DNA reads as TGTGCCACCTGTAACGATGATTGGATCAAGACGTTT. It translates to CATCNDDWIKTF.

The table lists this clone with a count of one. The junction differs from germline at one of its ends, possibly a read error. The chain joins TRGV9 to TRGJP. The CDR3 runs to 19 residues. Germline lookup yields CDR1 GITISATS and CDR2 ISYDGTV (reference sequence). The CDR3 nucleotides read TGTGCCCTGTGGGAGGTTTCCCCCAAGGGAGAGTTGGGCAAAAAAATCAAGGTATTT. Translated: CALWEVSPKGELGKKIKVF.